This T cell receptor beta chain was retrieved from a study of cytomegalovirus exposure and HLA in healthy donors (dated by TCRdb to about 2017). The study in broad terms: An earlier analysis of approximately 640 of the donors reported roughly 270 Gb of sequence data and roughly 110 million unique TCR beta sequences from about 179 million T cells. Across some 400 genotyped donors of the cohort, an average of about 240,000 unique TCR beta nucleotide sequences per donor were sequenced, and roughly a sixth of those sequences were non-productive. To decide whether each TCR beta V gene segment behaved as functional or pseudogenic, an earlier analysis of 587 of the donors relied on high-throughput TCR beta sequencing. HLA typing included class I and class II loci at four-digit resolution. Donor age, sex, ethnicity and CMV serostatus were collected together with the repertoire data. High-throughput TCR immunosequencing, statistical association of individual TCRs with disease status, and machine learning were combined to predict cytomegalovirus infection status. In the later analysis, no new phenotypic data were used to find candidate immune exposures; instead, reliance was placed on TCR beta sequences and their occurrence across donors. An early release that covered 640 HLA-typed donors contained approximately 320 gigabases of sequencing data and tens of millions of unique TCR sequences. A later genetic analysis used genome-wide SNP genotypes for about 65% of the 666 donors, treating that subset as a discovery cohort. A later analysis re-examined previously published TCR beta repertoires from roughly 720 donors and added high-resolution HLA genotyping to investigate patterns of TCR occurrence. All discovery cohort repertoires had been generated using a single sequencing platform. The number of typed donors differed by locus: 629-630 for A, B, C, DRB1 and DQB1; some 500 for DQA1; approximately 610 for DPA1; and some 470 for DPB1. Besides the first cohort of more than 650 subjects, a separate validation cohort made up of 120 different subjects was used. The study profiled the T cell repertoires of fewer than 850 subjects by immunosequencing and related them to cytomegalovirus serostatus. The genetic ancestry cluster associated with self-reported Caucasian donors included roughly four fifths of the approximately 410 genotyped donors. The study aimed to test whether signatures of past pathogen exposure could be identified by cataloging public T cell receptors. Several DR-DQ haplotypes were handled as single units for association and clustering because linkage in the cohort was strong.

Germline trimming amounts to 2 bases on V and 5 bases on J, with 1 as the count of junction bases outside the gene matches. Per the germline V gene (reference sequence), SGHAT is the CDR1 and FQDESV is the CDR2. The CDR3 has 14 amino acids, counting the end cysteine and phenylalanine. Only CDR3 DNA is held: 42 bases, read in frame from base 1. The cohort consisted of 670 or so healthy bone marrow donors. Cohort members were all nominally healthy when sampled, although unrecorded immune exposures were likely present. Of the approximately 700 cohort members, around 280 had positive CMV serostatus and 350 to 450 had negative CMV serostatus, and CMV serostatus was not recorded for the donor. A peripheral blood sample was provided by each donor, and peripheral blood mononuclear cells were used for TCR beta sequencing. Genomic DNA was extracted from the blood cell samples with the Qiagen DNeasy Blood Extraction Kit.

Turning to this clone: No cognate antigen has been identified for it. The sample holds no much larger clone one base away, and base qualities are not on file.

Summary of the overall study and its limitations: For the cohort, immune exposure information was limited to CMV serostatus. In an earlier analysis of several hundred of the donors, most TCR beta V segments were observed in productive rearrangements about 90% or about 30% of the time, broadly matching IMGT annotations. In a later genetic analysis, fewer N-insertions in productive TCRs were reported among donors in an Asian-associated ancestry cluster than the roughly 700-donor mean. In a later genetic analysis, a missense DCLRE1C variant was associated with V-gene and J-gene trimming of TCR beta chains, and the association was replicated in an independent cohort. In a later analysis, the rate of TCR association differed among HLA loci, with DRB1 alleles having the most associated TCRs and HLA-C alleles having the fewest. A further reported finding was that TCR beta sequences accurately predicted the HLA-A and HLA-B alleles for most subjects in the first cohort. Most CMV-associated TCR beta chains appeared to be HLA-restricted in a later analysis, and the HLA associations seemed to be driven largely by CMV exposure. The classifier was reported to diagnose cytomegalovirus status with high specificity and sensitivity in both the original cohort and the validation cohort. A later analysis associated 17,000 or so TCR beta sequences with specific HLA alleles at a false discovery rate of 0.05. Roughly uniform sequencing depth across donors was assumed in presence/absence analyses, although this assumption may not hold. Only TCR beta chains were sequenced in this cohort, and the absence of alpha or paired-chain data limited detectable features. Some IMGT-functional V segments, including TRBV6-2 and TRBV6-3, could not be distinguished by the 87-base-pair reads and were therefore excluded. Correlated functional status among segregating V segments might be attributable to linkage disequilibrium, but an unknown experimental factor could not be ruled out. Assigning TCR associations to individual alleles was difficult when HLA alleles, especially DR and DQ, strongly co-occurred. A later analysis reported that several top co-occurrence clusters appeared linked to parvovirus B19, influenza, CMV and Epstein-Barr virus. Roughly 17 rarely observed V segments, including chromosome 9 orphons, were excluded from the earlier analysis of several hundred of the donors because counts were too low. The study gave a list of some 150 TCR beta chains associated with cytomegalovirus. Across donors, most TCR sequences were observed very rarely, whereas some public TCRs were present in many individuals. In vitro tests confirmed that a few of the cytomegalovirus-associated TCR beta chains recognize cytomegalovirus antigens. Because some donors lacked HLA typing at each locus, the association tests relied only on the typed subset. Compared with equally common non-associated chains, HLA-associated TCR beta chains in a later analysis were more clonally expanded and had lower generation probabilities. The sequencing pipeline was judged likely to have produced a cluster of highly shared sequence variants as a technical artifact. According to the authors, the approach could potentially be generalized to other disease states and immunological phenotypes.

Libraries were prepared through the immunoSEQ multiplex PCR assay. For the multiplex PCR, a mixture combining 60 forward primers for TCR Vbeta segments and 13 reverse primers for TCR Jbeta segments was used. The CDR3 region of rearranged TCR beta genes was amplified from genomic DNA with a multiplex PCR assay. The Illumina HiSeq System was used to sequence the amplified TCR beta libraries as 87-base-pair reads. Under the source paper's analysis protocol: A later analysis counted tens of millions of unique TCR beta chains across the 640 or so repertoires, and 9.5 million to 11 million of these chains were shared by at least two donors. Raw reads were error-corrected and collapsed into unique sequences with a nearest-neighbor algorithm that merged closely related sequences to remove PCR and sequencing errors. V, D and J gene segments were assigned by aligning CDR3 sequences to IMGT reference sequences. For a sequence to be retained, a match of at least six nucleotides to both a V gene segment and a J gene segment was required. A rearrangement counted as productive if the CDR3 had no stop codons and remained in frame with V and J, and every other rearrangement counted as non-productive. CDR3 was defined according to IMGT convention as the region running from the second conserved V-encoded cysteine to the conserved J-encoded phenylalanine. The earlier analysis of around 640 of the donors excluded sequences that lacked an unambiguous match to a single V gene segment. An earlier analysis of over 450 of the donors classified V segments as functional when productive rearrangements were above 56.7% and as segregating when the standard deviation between donors was above 5%. A statistical classification framework was built to diagnose cytomegalovirus status from the catalog of TCR beta chain sequences. A later analysis assigned V and J genes by comparing TCR nucleotide sequences with IMGT/GENE-DB human TR gene sequences. A later analysis assigned CDR3 sequences and most-parsimonious VDJ recombination scenarios with the TCRdist pipeline. In a later analysis, each TCR beta chain was defined by its CDR3 amino acid sequence together with its V-gene family, and reads lacking a unique V-gene family were excluded. A later analysis removed 500 to 600 highly shared, low-generation-probability nucleotide sequences to deal with suspected cross-contamination and a sequencing artifact. In a later analysis, a clonal expansion index was calculated for each public chain from normalized within-repertoire ranks of inferred template counts. In a later analysis, generation probabilities were computed using a VDJ recombination model fitted to out-of-frame rearrangements, and the results were checked against IGoR. Hypergeometric tests were used in a later analysis to score TCR-TCR, TCR-HLA and TCR-CMV co-occurrence, with a repertoire-size bias correction applied to the TCR pairs. False discovery rates were estimated in a later analysis by permuting HLA or CMV assignments 20 times. In a later analysis, co-occurring TCRs were grouped with DBSCAN, and TCRdist sequence similarity was added when clustering was performed within HLA-allele-positive subsets. Repertoires with fewer than 30,000 or more than 120,000 public chains, plus five repertoires with anomalous nucleotide sharing, were excluded from co-occurrence clustering. TCRdb provides this immuneACCESS table in a form limited to in-frame rearrangements. Some clones are lacking; in checked studies, under half of them reflect an unresolved V gene, and why the rest are absent is not known. V and J calls and clone size are those listed in that table; D and trimming were worked out from the DNA. A total of around 94,000 clones appear in this sample, over 65% of them only once. The ten largest make up around 10% of the sample.

The receptor comes from a human donor in good health. The V and J genes are TRBV11-1 and TRBJ2-1, with 9 junctional bases fitting TRBD2. Input material: PBMCs. DNA sequence: TGTGCCAGCAGCTTAAGACTAGCGGACAATGAGCAGTTCTTC. Its protein product is CASSLRLADNEQFF.